A single sample is the source of the 5 T cell receptor beta chains below, sequenced in a study of blood T cell repertoires in COVID-19. Assay: immunoSEQ multiplex PCR; the TCRdb copy retains only in-frame clones and omits some. The sample has 110,000 or so clones; under 80% are singletons. Sequenced input: peripheral blood. Receptor source: a woman in her sixties or seventies with acute or convalescent COVID-19.

Regarding this clone: The sample contains more than one DNA sequence encoding this CDR3. The rearrangement links TRBV18 to TRBJ1-6; 9 positions match TRBD1. The V segment lost 3 bases and the J segment 8 bases; nucleotides outside the gene matches: 2. This CDR3 spans 14 amino acids. CDR1 is KGHSH and CDR2 is LQKENI in the germline V gene. The chain's CDR3 is CASSPGTGYSPLHF. The CDR3 DNA sequence: TGTGCCAGCTCACCCGGGACAGGGTATTCACCCCTCCACTTT.

This chain joins TRBV6-2 or TRBV6-3 and TRBJ1-1; tentative D call: TRBD1 (6 bases). V dropped 4 bases and J dropped 0 bases, with 12 bases sitting between them. Germline CDR1 and CDR2: MNHEY and SVGEGT. This CDR3 spans 15 amino acids. CDR3 DNA sequence: TGTGCCAGCAGTTCCGGCAGGGGCGTGAACACTGAAGCTTTCTTT. As protein: CASSSGRGVNTEAFF.

The rearrangement uses TRBV3-1 (or the pseudogene TRBV3-2) and TRBJ1-1; D remains ambiguous. The CDR3 runs 13 residues. V was shortened by 1 base and J by 3 bases, with 6 bases between the two germline ends. From germline, CDR1 is LGHDT and CDR2 YNNKEL (reference sequence). CDR3 residues: CASSQGVYTEAFF. The CDR3 coding sequence is TGTGCCAGCAGCCAAGGAGTTTACACTGAAGCTTTCTTT.

V usage is TRBV5-4 and J usage is TRBJ2-2; possibly TRBD1 for D (6 bases). The CDR3 has 12 amino acids. The V end lost 3 bases, the J end lost 6 bases, and 6 bases lay between the germline ends. The V gene's germline CDR1 is SGHNT and CDR2 YYREEE (reference sequence). CDR3 DNA: TGTGCCAGCAGCTCAGGGGCCGGGGAGCTGTTTTTT. Translating it yields CASSSGAGELFF.

The chain employs TRBV29-1 and TRBJ1-4; a weak D match, TRBD1 (5 bases). CDR3 length equals 14 residues. Trimming took off 6 bases at V and 5 bases at J, with 16 bases between the two ends. Germline V gene sequence: CDR1 SQVTM, CDR2 ANQGSEA. CDR3 sequence reads: CSVADGGRNEKLFF. The CDR3 DNA is TGCAGCGTCGCTGACGGGGGAAGGAATGAAAAACTGTTTTTT.